Listed here is a single T cell receptor (beta chain). Its cognate antigen is unknown. CDR3 length: 19 residues. Trimming took off 0 bases at V and 6 bases at J, with 24 bases between the two ends. Germline V CDR1 and CDR2: SGHAT, FQNNGV. This sample stems from a study of glioma-infiltrating T cells. Study in general: WHO grade II oligodendrogliomas or astrocytomas, plus non-recurrent WHO grade IV glioblastomas, were sampled. General study findings and limits: A blood CDR3 motif signature was depleted in highly divergent patients.

TCR alpha and beta CDR3 regions were amplified from RNA using iRepertoire nested multiplex PCR. MiXCR, run by TCRdb on the multiplex PCR reads, gives a single entry per CDR3 protein. This table holds about 400,000 distinct CDR3 sequences, less than 50% found once. This sequence was found in a human donor with low-grade glioma or glioblastoma, undergoing nonglioma brain surgery, or in good health (not recorded which). The chain joins TRBV11-2 to TRBJ2-1; D not certain. The sample consisted of glioma tissue, nonneoplastic brain tissue, or PBMCs (not recorded which). CDR3 in DNA: TGTGCCAGCAGCTTAGAAGGATATCCGCTCTACCCAATCCTCAATGAGCAGTTCTTC. It encodes CASSLEGYPLYPILNEQFF.